This T cell receptor beta chain came from a study of cytomegalovirus exposure and HLA in healthy donors. The PCR was carried out with 60 Vbeta primers and 13 Jbeta primers. Original processing notes: Roughly 10 million shared chains were among the approximately 82 million unique TCR beta chains that a later analysis counted. Clones were read by immunoSEQ multiplex PCR, and TCRdb kept only the in-frame ones, dropping some. From that table come the V and J calls and clone size; the DNA was used to work out D and trimming. There are about 120,000 clones in the sample; 55% to 70% occur only once, and about 2.2% lies in the top ten. Trimming pared 5 bases from V and 0 bases from J, leaving 8 bases between. The CDR3 is 13 residues long. Germline lookup yields CDR1 SEHNR and CDR2 FQNEAQ (reference sequence). As regards this clone: Its specificity is unknown.

Study-wide findings and caveats: Relative to the roughly 700-donor mean, N-insertions were reportedly fewer in an Asian-associated ancestry cluster in a later analysis.

J is TRBJ2-7 and V is TRBV7-9; D call uncertain. The sequence was obtained from a woman in her 30s in good health and CMV-seronegative. The specimen was PBMCs. The CDR3 nucleotides are TGTGCCAGCAGCGCGGCGGTCTCCTACGAGCAGTACTTC. Amino acids: CASSAAVSYEQYF.